These 8 T cell receptor beta chains came from one sample sequenced in a study of blood T cell repertoires in COVID-19. The repertoire was sequenced with immunoSEQ multiplex PCR; TCRdb's copy has only in-frame clones and lacks some. The table records hundreds of thousands of clones, 75% to 90% of them present only once. The sample comprised PBMCs or T cells enriched from blood (not recorded which). These receptors were obtained from a man younger than 40 who had recovered from COVID-19.

The chain has TRBV2 and TRBJ2-7, with 10 positions matching TRBD1. V dropped 4 bases and J dropped 12; count of bases not matched to a gene: 9. The V gene's germline CDR1 is SNHLY and CDR2 FYNNEI. This CDR3 is built from 13 residues. Written as DNA, the CDR3 is TGTGCCAGCAGTGGTCCGGGACAGGGGACTGTGTACTTC. Amino acid sequence: CASSGPGQGTVYF.

J is TRBJ1-1 and V is TRBV19, with TRBD1 matching over 9 bases. There are 14 residues in the CDR3. V trimming: 7 bases; J trimming: 5 bases; junction bases outside the gene matches: 8. CDR1 is LNHDA and CDR2 is SQIVND in the germline V gene (reference sequence). CDR3 sequence reads: CASKRDRVETEAFF. The CDR3 coding sequence is TGTGCCAGTAAACGGGACAGGGTGGAGACTGAAGCTTTCTTT.

The V and J genes are TRBV4-1 and TRBJ2-2; D may be TRBD2 (6 bases). The CDR3 loop spans 15 amino acids. CDR1 and CDR2 from the germline V gene are MGHRA and YSYEKL. Trimming removed 0 bases from V and 6 bases from J, with 11 bases in between. The CDR3, as DNA: TGCGCCAGCAGCCAAGAGGGGGGAGAGGCCGGGGAGCTGTTTTTT. Its protein product is CASSQEGGEAGELFF.

The chain joins TRBV20-1 to TRBJ2-7; D remains ambiguous. Trimming stripped 3 bases from V and 7 bases from J, with 10 bases between. Germline V gene data show CDR1 as DFQATT and CDR2 as SNEGSKA (reference sequence). This CDR3 spans 11 amino acids. The CDR3 sequence is CSASNPEEQYF. DNA of the CDR3: TGCAGTGCTAGTAACCCGGAGGAGCAGTACTTC.

The V and J genes are TRBV7-3 and TRBJ2-3; weak D call: TRBD2 (6 bases). The CDR3 loop spans 15 amino acids. The germline V gene has CDR1 SGHTA and CDR2 FQGTGA. The ends were cut back, 5 bases at V and 0 bases at J, with 12 bases in the middle. The CDR3 region has the DNA TGTGCCAGCAGCGTAGGACTATCTAGCACAGATACGCAGTATTTT. It encodes CASSVGLSSTDTQYF. Full variable domain (outside the CDR3, taken from reference TRBV7-3 and TRBJ2-3): GAGVSQTPSNKVTEKGKYVELRCDPISGHTALYWYRQSLGQGPEFLIYFQGTGAADDSGLPNDRFFAVRPEGSVSTLKIQRTERGDSAVYLCASSVGLSSTDTQYFGPGTRLTVL.

J is TRBJ2-1 and V is TRBV4-1; 7 nucleotides agree with TRBD2. V shed 2 bases, J shed 0 bases, and the junction held 7 bases outside the gene matches. CDR1 and CDR2 (germline): MGHRA, YSYEKL. CDR3 length: 17 amino acids. CDR3 nucleotides: TGCGCCAGCAGCCAATTACTAGCGAGGAGCTCCTACAATGAGCAGTTCTTC. It codes for CASSQLLARSSYNEQFF.

The chain uses TRBV7-2 and TRBJ2-2; D might be TRBD2 (6 bases). The CDR3 has 15 residues. Germline V gene sequence: CDR1 SGHTA, CDR2 FQGNSA. Trimming shortened V by 2 bases and J by 6 bases, and 13 bases separated the two germline ends. The CDR3 protein is CASSLSGGDPGELFF. The DNA for the CDR3 is TGTGCCAGCAGCTTAAGCGGAGGGGATCCCGGGGAGCTGTTTTTT.

V usage is TRBV4-2 and J usage is TRBJ2-7, with D perhaps TRBD2 (5 bases). The CDR3 is 14 residues long. From germline, CDR1 is LGHNA and CDR2 YNFKEQ. V was shortened by 0 bases and J by 5 bases, with 11 bases between the two germline ends. As DNA, the CDR3 is TGTGCCAGCAGCCAAGATGTAGGGCGGGACGAGCAGTACTTC. This gives the protein CASSQDVGRDEQYF.